The rows below give T cell receptor beta chains drawn from one sample of a study of CXCR3-negative and CXCR3-positive naive CD8 T cells. TCRdb reanalyzed the 5' RACE reads and collapses them to one entry per CDR3 protein, without DNA. This sample's table has 80,000 to 95,000 distinct CDR3 sequences. Sequencing was done on a sample of naive CXCR3- CD8+ T cells from blood. The receptors derive from a human donor in good health. Some clones in this sample may be carry-over from other donors' samples. Both conserved end residues are part of each CDR3. Clone sizes are given selectively: once, few, many, or a class where the clone is expanded.

J: TRBJ2-1
size: NA
V: TRBV4-3
CDR3: CASSQDRDNEQFF

J: TRBJ2-2
size: NA
V: TRBV28
CDR3: CASKVRGELFF

J: TRBJ2-7
size: NA
V: TRBV14
CDR3: CASSQVDRDIAYEQYF

J: TRBJ1-3
size: NA
V: TRBV9
CDR3: CASSPEGLGNTIYF

J: TRBJ2-7
size: NA
V: TRBV9
CDR3: CASSVSLTGPYEQYF

J: TRBJ2-4
size: NA
V: TRBV7-9
CDR3: CASSLKDLVQYF

J: TRBJ1-1
size: NA
V: TRBV19
CDR3: CASTSGVWMNTEAFF

J: TRBJ2-1
size: NA
V: TRBV5-4
CDR3: CASSSGTERSNEQFF

J: TRBJ2-1
size: NA
V: TRBV7-2
CDR3: CASSHDGGFSNEQFF

J: TRBJ2-1
size: NA
V: TRBV5-6
CDR3: CASSLANGGITENEQFF

J: TRBJ1-1
size: NA
V: TRBV29-1
CDR3: CSVERTGGNGEAFF

J: TRBJ1-2
size: NA
V: TRBV6-5
CDR3: CASRTGGNIDGYTF

J: TRBJ2-2
size: NA
V: TRBV7-3
CDR3: CASQVSYNTGELFF

J: TRBJ2-7
size: NA
V: TRBV28
CDR3: CASSPSLEAYEQYF

J: TRBJ2-7
size: NA
V: TRBV9
CDR3: CASSVNDYEQYF

J: TRBJ2-3
size: NA
V: TRBV20-1
CDR3: CPEESGLVRTDTQYF

J: TRBJ1-5
size: NA
V: TRBV7-9
CDR3: CASSLGGGSNQPQHF

J: TRBJ2-7
size: NA
V: TRBV15
CDR3: CATSRDRGYPYEQYF

J: TRBJ2-7
size: medium-sized
V: TRBV2
CDR3: CASSQGRGYEQYF

J: TRBJ2-5
size: NA
V: TRBV7-9
CDR3: CASSRSGTHTLETQYF

J: TRBJ2-7
size: NA
V: TRBV5-1
CDR3: CASSLAIQGVGTYEQYF

J: TRBJ2-7
size: NA
V: TRBV4-1
CDR3: CASSQVQGSSYEQYF